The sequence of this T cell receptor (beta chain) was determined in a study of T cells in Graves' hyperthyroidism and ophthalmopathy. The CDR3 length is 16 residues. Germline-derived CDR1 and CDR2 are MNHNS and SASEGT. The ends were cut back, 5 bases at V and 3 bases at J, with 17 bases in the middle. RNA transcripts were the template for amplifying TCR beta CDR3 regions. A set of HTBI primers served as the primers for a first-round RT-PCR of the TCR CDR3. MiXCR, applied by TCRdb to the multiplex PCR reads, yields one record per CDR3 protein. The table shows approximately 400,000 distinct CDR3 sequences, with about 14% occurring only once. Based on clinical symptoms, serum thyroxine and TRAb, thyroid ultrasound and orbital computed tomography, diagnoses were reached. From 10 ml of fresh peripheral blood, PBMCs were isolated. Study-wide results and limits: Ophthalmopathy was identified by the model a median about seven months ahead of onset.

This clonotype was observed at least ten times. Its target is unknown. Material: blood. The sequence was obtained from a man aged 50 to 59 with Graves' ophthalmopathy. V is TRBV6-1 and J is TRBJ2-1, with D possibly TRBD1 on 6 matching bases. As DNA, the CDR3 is TGTGCCAGCAGTTTCGAAGGGACACCCTACTACAATGAGCAGTTCTTC. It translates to CASSFEGTPYYNEQFF.